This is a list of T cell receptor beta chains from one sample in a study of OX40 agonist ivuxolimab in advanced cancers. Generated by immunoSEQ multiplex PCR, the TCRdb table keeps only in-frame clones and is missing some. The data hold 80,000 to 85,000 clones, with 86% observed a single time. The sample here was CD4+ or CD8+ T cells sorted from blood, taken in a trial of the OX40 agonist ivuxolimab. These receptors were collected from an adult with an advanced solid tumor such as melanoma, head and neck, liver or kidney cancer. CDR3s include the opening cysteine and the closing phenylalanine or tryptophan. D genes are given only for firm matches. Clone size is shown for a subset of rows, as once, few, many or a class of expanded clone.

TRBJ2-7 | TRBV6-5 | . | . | CASSFAGVSYEQYF | TGTGCCAGCAGTTTTGCAGGGGTCTCCTACGAGCAGTACTTC
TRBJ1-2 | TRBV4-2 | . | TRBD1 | CASSLDRGQDGYTF | TGTGCCAGCAGCTTGGACAGGGGGCAGGATGGCTACACCTTC
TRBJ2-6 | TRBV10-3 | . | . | CAISESGVPGANVLTF | TGTGCCATCAGTGAGTCCGGGGTTCCCGGGGCCAACGTCCTGACTTTC
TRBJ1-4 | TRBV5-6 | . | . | CASSLERQVPATNEKLFF | TGTGCCAGCAGCTTGGAAAGACAGGTACCTGCAACTAATGAAAAACTGTTTTTT
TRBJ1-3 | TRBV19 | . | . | CASTLRGAYGNTIYF | TGTGCCAGTACCCTTCGGGGGGCCTACGGAAACACCATATATTTT
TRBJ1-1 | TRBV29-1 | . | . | CSVKGLGPNTEAFF | TGCAGCGTTAAGGGTCTGGGCCCAAACACTGAAGCTTTCTTT
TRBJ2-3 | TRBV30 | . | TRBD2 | CAWRGLAGINTQYF | TGTGCCTGGAGGGGACTAGCGGGAATAAATACGCAGTATTTT
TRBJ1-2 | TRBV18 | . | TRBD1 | CASSTDRVIGYTF | TGTGCCAGCTCAACGGACAGGGTAATTGGCTACACCTTC
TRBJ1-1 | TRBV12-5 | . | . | CASAWREINTEAFF | TGTGCTAGTGCCTGGAGGGAAATTAACACTGAAGCTTTCTTT
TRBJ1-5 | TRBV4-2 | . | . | CASSQEGVNSNQPQHF | TGTGCCAGCAGCCAAGAGGGAGTCAATAGCAATCAGCCCCAGCATTTT
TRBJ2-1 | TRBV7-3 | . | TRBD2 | CASSLTGLAGDEQFF | TGTGCCAGCAGCTTAACCGGACTAGCGGGAGATGAGCAGTTCTTC
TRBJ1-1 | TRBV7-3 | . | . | CASSLSGVAFF | TGTGCCAGCAGCTTAAGCGGGGTAGCTTTCTTT
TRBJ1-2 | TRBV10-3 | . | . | CAISEEGNYGYTF | TGTGCCATCAGTGAGGAGGGTAACTATGGCTACACCTTC
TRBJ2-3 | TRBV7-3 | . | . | CASSLGTSTDTQYF | TGTGCCAGCAGCTTAGGGACTAGCACAGATACGCAGTATTTT
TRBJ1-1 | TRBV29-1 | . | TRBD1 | CSVVAGQGSVNTEAFF | TGCAGCGTTGTAGCAGGACAGGGGTCGGTGAACACTGAAGCTTTCTTT
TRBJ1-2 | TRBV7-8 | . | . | CASSLARSDRSGYTF | TGTGCCAGCAGCTTAGCGCGTTCTGACAGAAGCGGCTACACCTTC
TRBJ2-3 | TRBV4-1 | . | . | CASSQEGRGTDTQYF | TGCGCCAGCAGCCAAGAGGGTAGGGGCACAGATACGCAGTATTTT
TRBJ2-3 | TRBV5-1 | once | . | CASSFQKQGNTDTQYF | TGCGCCAGCAGTTTCCAAAAACAGGGAAACACAGATACGCAGTATTTT
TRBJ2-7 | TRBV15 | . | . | CATSRDEGHPAYEQYF | TGTGCCACCAGCAGAGATGAAGGGCACCCCGCCTACGAGCAGTACTTC
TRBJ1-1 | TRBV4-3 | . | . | CASSQDNRPLNTEAFF | TGCGCCAGCAGCCAAGATAACAGGCCACTGAACACTGAAGCTTTCTTT
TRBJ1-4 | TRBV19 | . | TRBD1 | CASSAGTGTEKLFF | TGTGCCAGTAGTGCCGGGACAGGGACTGAAAAACTGTTTTTT
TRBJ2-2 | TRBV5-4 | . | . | CATQSYFGPGRELFF | .
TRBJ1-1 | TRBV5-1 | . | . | CASSLDRNTEAFF | TGCGCCAGCAGCCTAGACAGGAACACTGAAGCTTTCTTT
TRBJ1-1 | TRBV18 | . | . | CASSPQGLDTEAFF | TGTGCCAGCTCACCCCAGGGTCTAGACACTGAAGCTTTCTTT
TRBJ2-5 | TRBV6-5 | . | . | CATGRSVETQYF | TGTGCCACCGGGCGGAGCGTGGAGACCCAGTACTTC
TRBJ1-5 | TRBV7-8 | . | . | CASRLTGILGKYQPQHF | TGTGCCAGCAGACTAACAGGGATTTTAGGCAAATATCAGCCCCAGCATTTT